This T cell receptor (beta chain) was sequenced in a study of blood T cell repertoires in COVID-19. Overall study context: T cells, B-cell-depleted T cells, or PBMCs supplied cDNA or gDNA.

The junction had 7 bases not matched to a gene; V was cut back by 2 bases and J by 2 bases. CDR3 length equals 16 residues. The V gene's germline CDR1 is MDHEN and CDR2 SYDVKM. In terms of age and location, participants ranged from roughly 18 to 100 years and lived in under 30 US areas. Data came from immunoSEQ multiplex PCR; TCRdb stores just in-frame clones and leaves some out. The sample has 350,000 or so clones; almost 90% are singletons. Input material: PBMCs or T cells enriched from blood (not recorded which). The clonotype was recovered from a woman aged 25 to 39 who had been exposed to COVID-19. The gene calls are TRBV28 and TRBJ2-7, with 9 positions matching TRBD1. The CDR3 reads CASSLIGTGKTYEQYF. DNA of the CDR3: TGTGCCAGCAGTTTAATAGGGACAGGGAAAACCTACGAGCAGTACTTC.